The next 26 T cell receptor beta chains were all read from a single sample in a study of blood T cell repertoires in COVID-19. Measured with immunoSEQ multiplex PCR; TCRdb has only the in-frame clones, and not every one. The repertoire includes roughly 160,000 clones, more than 65% of them detected once, and under 13% sits in the top ten. Sequenced input: peripheral blood. Receptors originate from a man aged 65 to 79 with active or convalescent COVID-19.

Concerning this clone itself: The sample holds other DNA sequences that translate to the same CDR3. The V gene is TRBV11-2, the J gene TRBJ2-1; 9 positions agree with TRBD1. V gave up 1 base and J gave up 2 bases; unmatched junction bases: 0. Per the germline V gene, CDR1 is SGHAT and CDR2 is FQNNGV. The CDR3 sequence is 15 residues long. The CDR3 protein is CASSLGTGAYNEQFF. CDR3 nucleotide sequence: TGTGCCAGCAGCTTAGGGACAGGGGCCTACAATGAGCAGTTCTTC.

The chain uses TRBV6-5 and TRBJ1-1, with 8 bases identical to TRBD1. Germline V CDR1 and CDR2: MNHEY, SVGAGI. Trimming at V came to 6 bases and at J to 1 base, leaving 4 bases not matched to a gene. The CDR3 covers 14 residues. For the CDR3, the DNA is TGTGCCAGCAGATCCGGGACAGGGAACACTGAAGCTTTCTTT. Translating gives CASRSGTGNTEAFF.

The rearrangement uses TRBV6-6 and TRBJ1-1; 10 nucleotides agree with TRBD1. The CDR3 is 15 amino acids. Per germline, CDR1 MNHNY and CDR2 SVGAGI (reference sequence). V trimming: 1 base; J trimming: 6 bases; junction bases outside the gene matches: 5. CDR3 in amino acids: CASSYWDRGEAEAFF. The CDR3 bases are TGTGCCAGCAGTTACTGGGACAGGGGAGAGGCTGAAGCTTTCTTT.

The chain has TRBV5-6 and TRBJ2-7; 11 nucleotides agree with TRBD2. Germline loops: CDR1 SGHDT, CDR2 YYEEEE. Losses at the gene ends were 1 base for V and 4 bases for J; bases not matched to a gene: 7. This CDR3 is built from 16 residues. The CDR3 reads CASSLFGTSGSYEQYF. Written as DNA, the CDR3 is TGTGCCAGCAGCTTGTTCGGGACTAGCGGTTCTTACGAGCAGTACTTC.

V usage is TRBV7-2 and J usage is TRBJ1-2; TRBD1 aligns across 9 bases. Trimming cost V 6 bases and J 8 bases; bases outside gene matches: 16. The CDR3 is 16 residues long. Germline V gene lookup returns CDR1 SGHTA and CDR2 FQGNSA. CDR3 coding DNA: TGTGCCAGCAGTCAAGGGACAGGGTATTCGTCGAACGGCTACACCTTC. Protein sequence: CASSQGTGYSSNGYTF.

The chain carries TRBV7-9 and TRBJ1-4; a weak D match, TRBD1 (5 bases). With 5 bases removed from V and 3 bases from J, the gap between germline ends came to 22 bases. In germline, CDR1 is SEHNR, CDR2 FQNEAQ (reference sequence). This CDR3 has 18 amino acids. CDR3 DNA: TGTGCCAGCAGCCCAAGGGGAGGGAAGGTCGGACCTAATGAAAAACTGTTTTTT. Translating it yields CASSPRGGKVGPNEKLFF.

This sequence joins TRBV25-1 and TRBJ2-2, with no clear D. Germline V CDR1 and CDR2: MGHDK, SYGVNS. V gave up 2 bases and J gave up 7 bases, with 5 bases separating them. The CDR3 is made up of 12 amino acids. The CDR3 reads CASSELSGELFF. In DNA form, the CDR3 reads TGTGCCAGCAGTGAACTGAGCGGGGAGCTGTTTTTT.

The chain combines TRBV7-2 with TRBJ1-1; perhaps TRBD1 as D (5 bases). From germline, CDR1 is SGHTA and CDR2 FQGNSA. This CDR3 has 15 amino acids. V lost 1 base to trimming and J lost 2 bases, with 11 bases between them. The CDR3 bases are TGTGCCAGCAGCTTAGGAAAGACAGCCAACACTGAAGCTTTCTTT. Its protein is CASSLGKTANTEAFF.

This sequence joins TRBV5-1 and TRBJ1-4, with D perhaps TRBD1 (6 bases). V was shortened by 5 bases and J by 8 bases, with 16 bases between the two germline ends. This CDR3 is built from 14 residues. Germline assignment: CDR1 SGHRS and CDR2 YFSETQ. Here the CDR3 reads CASRIQGRDEKLFF. In nucleotides, the CDR3 is TGCGCCAGCAGAATACAGGGAAGGGACGAAAAACTGTTTTTT.

This clone was seen more than once but under ten times. The junction differs from germline at one of its ends, possibly a read error. The chain combines TRBV7-7 with TRBJ2-3, with TRBD2 matching over 10 bases. CDR1 SSHAT and CDR2 FNYEAQ come from the germline V gene (reference sequence). This CDR3 comprises 16 residues. The CDR3 is CASSPAGGGGTDTQYF. The CDR3 DNA reads as TGTGCTAGCAGCCCAGCGGGAGGGGGGGGCACAGATACGCAGTATTTT.

A remark on this clone: The sample has other DNA sequences that encode this CDR3 too. V is TRBV19 and J is TRBJ1-5, with D maybe TRBD1 (5 bases). The CDR3 has 12 amino acids. Trimming shortened V by 3 bases and J by 7 bases, and 7 bases separated the two germline ends. Germline V CDR1 and CDR2: LNHDA, SQIVND (reference sequence). CDR3 protein: CASSMGGQPQHF. The CDR3 DNA reads as TGTGCCAGTAGTATGGGGGGGCAGCCCCAGCATTTT.

The J gene is TRBJ1-1, the V gene TRBV5-6; TRBD1 might be the D (6 bases). V was trimmed by 4 bases and J by 5 bases, leaving 18 bases between them. The V gene's germline CDR1 is SGHDT and CDR2 YYEEEE. This CDR3 comprises 15 residues. CDR3 in amino acids: CASSPLAGGSTEAFF. The CDR3 DNA follows: TGTGCCAGCAGCCCACTTGCGGGGGGCAGTACTGAAGCTTTCTTT.

The chain joins TRBV29-1 to TRBJ1-1; D remains ambiguous. This CDR3 region has 14 residues. Trimming stripped 1 base from V and 2 bases from J, with 11 bases between. Germline CDR1 is SQVTM and CDR2 is ANQGSEA. CDR3 sequence (DNA): TGCAGCGTTGAAGCAGGCAGGAAAAACACTGAAGCTTTCTTT. Encoded protein: CSVEAGRKNTEAFF.

The gene calls are TRBV5-1 and TRBJ1-1; 8 bases are shared with TRBD1. This CDR3 spans 15 amino acids. CDR1 is SGHRS and CDR2 is YFSETQ in the germline V gene. The V gene end was trimmed by 1 base and the J gene end by 6 bases; junction bases not matched to a gene: 8. The CDR3 DNA follows: TGCGCCAGCAGCTTGATCGGACAGGGAGCCCCTGAAGCTTTCTTT. This gives the protein CASSLIGQGAPEAFF.

The rearrangement links TRBV7-9 to TRBJ2-3, with a tentative D call TRBD2 (5 bases). In germline, CDR1 is SEHNR, CDR2 FQNEAQ (reference sequence). This CDR3 is 15 amino acids long. The ends were cut back, 0 bases at V and 0 bases at J, with 7 bases in the middle. CDR3 sequence: CASSLAQRSTDTQYF. The CDR3 DNA follows: TGTGCCAGCAGCTTAGCCCAGCGGAGCACAGATACGCAGTATTTT.

This chain joins TRBV11-2 and TRBJ2-7; no definite D call. This CDR3 spans 12 amino acids. Germline V gene data show CDR1 as SGHAT and CDR2 as FQNNGV. Deletions cut 2 bases from V and 3 bases from J, with 5 bases between. DNA of the CDR3: TGTGCCAGCAGCTTATTCCACTACGAGCAGTACTTC. Amino acids: CASSLFHYEQYF.

This clone was seen just once. The V call is TRBV6-5, the J call TRBJ1-6, with 9 bases fitting TRBD1. Looked up from germline, CDR1 is MNHEY and CDR2 is SVGAGI. CDR3 size: 15 residues. V dropped 5 bases and J dropped 9; count of bases not matched to a gene: 8. The CDR3 DNA is TGTGCCAGCAGTAGGACAGGGGTGGGATCTTCACCCCTCCACTTT. Translated: CASSRTGVGSSPLHF.

The rearrangement joins TRBV5-4 to TRBJ1-1, with a weak D call TRBD1 (6 bases). V shed 3 bases and J shed 5 bases, with 11 bases lying between them. The CDR3 consists of 13 residues. Germline CDR1 and CDR2: SGHNT and YYREEE (reference sequence). The CDR3 sequence is CASSSGGQTEAFF. The CDR3 coding sequence is TGTGCCAGCAGCTCCGGGGGGCAAACTGAAGCTTTCTTT.

The gene calls are TRBV3-1 (or the pseudogene TRBV3-2) and TRBJ2-7, with a tentative D call TRBD2 (6 bases). This CDR3 contains 14 residues. The germline V and J ends were trimmed by 3 bases and 5 bases, with 14 bases remaining between them. Germline V gene lookup returns CDR1 LGHDT and CDR2 YNNKEL (reference sequence). CDR3 DNA: TGTGCCAGCAGCCAGGGTCCAGGGAGGAACGAGCAGTACTTC. Translation gives CASSQGPGRNEQYF.

This clone was seen just once. This chain links TRBV5-1 with TRBJ1-4, with 9 bases that match TRBD1. From germline, CDR1 is SGHRS and CDR2 YFSETQ. V shed 4 bases, J shed 5 bases, and the junction held 3 bases outside the gene matches. The length of the CDR3 is 14 residues. CDR3 loop: CASSPGTGNEKLFF. The CDR3 nucleotides are TGCGCCAGCAGCCCAGGGACAGGGAATGAAAAACTGTTTTTT.

This clone appeared a single time. The CDR3 coding sequence is TGTGCCAGCAGGAGGACAGGGGGTAACACCGGGGAGCTGTTTTTT. Protein: CASRRTGGNTGELFF. The chain has TRBV6-6 and TRBJ2-2, with TRBD1 identical over 10 bases. J lost 2 bases, V lost 6 bases, and 3 bases had no gene match. In germline, CDR1 is MNHNY, CDR2 SVGAGI (reference sequence). CDR3 length: 15 residues.

The chain combines TRBV13 with TRBJ2-4; the D gene is possibly TRBD1 (5 bases). Germline lookup yields CDR1 PRHDT and CDR2 FYEKMQ (reference sequence). The length of the CDR3 is 15 residues. The germline V and J ends were trimmed by 0 bases and 0 bases, with 6 bases remaining between them. CDR3 in amino acids: CASSLGGVAKNIQYF. The CDR3 DNA sequence: TGTGCCAGCAGCTTAGGAGGGGTAGCCAAAAACATTCAGTACTTC. Supplemented by reference TRBV13 and TRBJ2-4, the full variable domain reads AAGVIQSPRHLIKEKRETATLKCYPIPRHDTVYWYQQGPGQDPQFLISFYEKMQSDKGSIPDRFSAQQFSDYHSELNMSSLELGDSALYFCASSLGGVAKNIQYFGAGTRLSVL.

This clone has a handful of counts. This chain connects TRBV6-2 or TRBV6-3 to TRBJ1-5, with D maybe TRBD1 (6 bases). In germline, CDR1 is MNHEY, CDR2 SVGEGT. This CDR3 region has 17 residues. V shed 2 bases and J shed 2 bases, with 16 bases lying between them. In nucleotides, the CDR3 is TGTGCCAGCAGTTACGTGTTGGGACACAGGGGCAATCAGCCCCAGCATTTT. It yields the protein CASSYVLGHRGNQPQHF.

CDR3: CASLRDRVQETQYF. The CDR3 coding sequence is TGCGCCAGTCTAAGGGACAGGGTCCAAGAGACCCAGTACTTC. V gene TRBV10-2 combines with J gene TRBJ2-5; 9 nucleotides align to TRBD1. CDR3 length: 14 residues. Germline lookup yields CDR1 WSHSY and CDR2 SAAADI. J was trimmed by 1 base and V by 9 bases; bases with no gene match: 6.

The rearrangement uses TRBV12-3 or TRBV12-4 and TRBJ1-1; 8 bases fit TRBD1. The CDR3 covers 13 residues. The V segment lost 3 bases and the J segment 3 bases; nucleotides outside the gene matches: 0. This CDR3 reads CASSLTGDTEAFF. CDR3 bases: TGTGCCAGCAGTTTGACAGGGGACACTGAAGCTTTCTTT.

The V gene is TRBV7-9, the J gene TRBJ2-4; 9 bases line up with TRBD1. Trimming took 4 bases from V and 2 from J; bases not matched to a gene: 6. The CDR3 is made up of 16 amino acids. Germline loops: CDR1 SEHNR, CDR2 FQNEAQ (reference sequence). CDR3 sequence reads: CASSSGTGFSKNIQYF. Written as DNA, the CDR3 is TGTGCCAGCAGCTCCGGGACAGGGTTCTCCAAAAACATTCAGTACTTC. The full variable domain, rest sourced from reference TRBV7-9 and TRBJ2-4, is DTGVSQNPRHKITKRGQNVTFRCDPISEHNRLYWYRQTLGQGPEFLTYFQNEAQLEKSRLLSDRFSAERPKGSFSTLEIQRTEQGDSAMYLCASSSGTGFSKNIQYFGAGTRLSVL.